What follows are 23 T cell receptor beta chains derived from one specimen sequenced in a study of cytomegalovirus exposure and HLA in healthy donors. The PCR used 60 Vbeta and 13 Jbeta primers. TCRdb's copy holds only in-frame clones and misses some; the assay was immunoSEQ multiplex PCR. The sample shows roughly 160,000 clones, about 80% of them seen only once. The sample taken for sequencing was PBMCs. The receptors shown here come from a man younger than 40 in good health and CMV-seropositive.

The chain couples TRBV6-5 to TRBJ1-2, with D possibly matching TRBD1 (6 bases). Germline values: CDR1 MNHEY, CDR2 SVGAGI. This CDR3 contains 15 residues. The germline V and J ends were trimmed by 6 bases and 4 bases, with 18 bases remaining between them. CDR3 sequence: CASSLGGAVGYGYTF. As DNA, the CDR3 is TGTGCCAGCAGCCTGGGGGGGGCTGTAGGCTATGGCTACACCTTC.

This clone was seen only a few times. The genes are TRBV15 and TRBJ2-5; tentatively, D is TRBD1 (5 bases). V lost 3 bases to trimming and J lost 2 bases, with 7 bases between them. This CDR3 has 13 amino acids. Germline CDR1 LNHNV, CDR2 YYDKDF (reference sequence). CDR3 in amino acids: CATSRAGQETQYF. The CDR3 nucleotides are TGTGCCACCAGCAGGGCAGGGCAAGAGACCCAGTACTTC.

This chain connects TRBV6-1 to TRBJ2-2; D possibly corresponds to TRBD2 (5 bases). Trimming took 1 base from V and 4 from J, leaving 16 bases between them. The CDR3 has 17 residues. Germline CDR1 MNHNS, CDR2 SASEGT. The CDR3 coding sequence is TGTGCCAGCAGTGAAGAGGTGGAGGTGGCGGGCACCGGGGAGCTGTTTTTT. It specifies CASSEEVEVAGTGELFF.

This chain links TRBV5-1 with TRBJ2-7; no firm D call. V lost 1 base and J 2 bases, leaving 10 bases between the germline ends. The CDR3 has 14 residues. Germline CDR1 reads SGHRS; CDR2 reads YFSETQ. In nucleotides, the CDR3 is TGCGCCAGCAGCTTGACTGACGAGGCCTACGAGCAGTACTTC. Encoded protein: CASSLTDEAYEQYF.

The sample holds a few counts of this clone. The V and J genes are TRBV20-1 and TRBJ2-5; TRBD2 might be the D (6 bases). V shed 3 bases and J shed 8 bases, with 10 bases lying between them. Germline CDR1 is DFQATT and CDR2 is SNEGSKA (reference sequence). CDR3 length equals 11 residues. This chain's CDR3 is CSASRDFTQYF. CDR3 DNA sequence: TGCAGTGCTAGCCGGGACTTCACCCAGTACTTC.

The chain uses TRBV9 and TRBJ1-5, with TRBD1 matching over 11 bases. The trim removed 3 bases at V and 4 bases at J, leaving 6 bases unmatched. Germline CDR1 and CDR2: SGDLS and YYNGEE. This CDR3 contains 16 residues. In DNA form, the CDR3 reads TGTGCCAGCAGCGAAACCGGGACAGGGGGTAATCAGCCCCAGCATTTT. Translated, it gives CASSETGTGGNQPQHF.

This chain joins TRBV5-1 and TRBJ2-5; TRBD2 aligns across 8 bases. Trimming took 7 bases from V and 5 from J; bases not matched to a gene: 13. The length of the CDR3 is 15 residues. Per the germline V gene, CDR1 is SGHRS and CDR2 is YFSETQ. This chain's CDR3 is CASCYRGGSRETQYF. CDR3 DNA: TGCGCCAGCTGTTACCGGGGGGGCTCCAGGGAGACCCAGTACTTC.

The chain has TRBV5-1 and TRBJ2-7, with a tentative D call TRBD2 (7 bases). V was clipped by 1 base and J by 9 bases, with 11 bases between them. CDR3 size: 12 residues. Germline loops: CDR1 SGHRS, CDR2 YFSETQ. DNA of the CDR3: TGCGCCAGCAGCTTGTCGGGGGGCGTGCAGTACTTC. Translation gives CASSLSGGVQYF.

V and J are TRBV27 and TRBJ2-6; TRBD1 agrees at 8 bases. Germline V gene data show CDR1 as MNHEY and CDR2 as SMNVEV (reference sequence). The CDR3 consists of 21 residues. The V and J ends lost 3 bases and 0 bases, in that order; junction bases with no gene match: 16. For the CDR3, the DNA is TGTGCCAGCAGTTTGGGGCCTCCGACCGGGACAGGAATCTCTGGGGCCAACGTCCTGACTTTC. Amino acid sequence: CASSLGPPTGTGISGANVLTF.

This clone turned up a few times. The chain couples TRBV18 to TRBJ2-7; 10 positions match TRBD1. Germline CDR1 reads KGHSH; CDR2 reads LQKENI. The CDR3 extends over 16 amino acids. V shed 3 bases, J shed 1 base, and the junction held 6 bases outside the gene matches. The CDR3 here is CASSPLGQGSSYEQYF. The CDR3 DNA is TGTGCCAGCTCACCCTTGGGACAGGGGAGTTCCTACGAGCAGTACTTC.

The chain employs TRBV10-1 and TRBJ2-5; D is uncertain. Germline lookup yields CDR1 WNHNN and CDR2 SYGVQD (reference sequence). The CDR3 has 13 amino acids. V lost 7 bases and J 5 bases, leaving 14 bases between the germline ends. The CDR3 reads CASIRLRSETQYF. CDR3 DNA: TGCGCCAGCATACGTCTCCGGAGCGAGACCCAGTACTTC.

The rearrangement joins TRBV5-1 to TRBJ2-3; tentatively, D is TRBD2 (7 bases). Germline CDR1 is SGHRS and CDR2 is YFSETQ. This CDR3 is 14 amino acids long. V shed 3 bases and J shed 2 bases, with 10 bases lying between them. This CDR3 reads CASSSGGLTDTQYF. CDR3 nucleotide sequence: TGCGCCAGCAGCTCGGGGGGCCTCACAGATACGCAGTATTTT.

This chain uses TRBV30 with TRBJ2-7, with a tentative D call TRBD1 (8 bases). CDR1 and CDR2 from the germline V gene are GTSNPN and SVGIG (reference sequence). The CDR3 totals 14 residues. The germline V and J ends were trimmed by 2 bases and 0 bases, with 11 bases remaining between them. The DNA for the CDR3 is TGTGCCTGGAGTACAGGGGGGGACTCCTACGAGCAGTACTTC. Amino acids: CAWSTGGDSYEQYF.

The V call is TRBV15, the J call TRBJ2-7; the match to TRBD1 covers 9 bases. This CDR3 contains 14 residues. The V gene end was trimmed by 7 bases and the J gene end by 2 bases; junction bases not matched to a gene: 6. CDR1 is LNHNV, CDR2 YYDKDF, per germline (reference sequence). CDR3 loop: CATTPGQGPYEQYF. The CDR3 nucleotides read TGTGCCACCACTCCGGGACAGGGCCCCTACGAGCAGTACTTC.

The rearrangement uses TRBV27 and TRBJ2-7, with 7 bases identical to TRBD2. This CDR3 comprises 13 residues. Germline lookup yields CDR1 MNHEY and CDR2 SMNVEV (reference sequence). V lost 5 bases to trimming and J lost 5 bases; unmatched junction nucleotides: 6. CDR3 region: CASSVREGHEQYF. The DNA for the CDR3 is TGTGCCAGCAGTGTGAGGGAGGGCCACGAGCAGTACTTC.

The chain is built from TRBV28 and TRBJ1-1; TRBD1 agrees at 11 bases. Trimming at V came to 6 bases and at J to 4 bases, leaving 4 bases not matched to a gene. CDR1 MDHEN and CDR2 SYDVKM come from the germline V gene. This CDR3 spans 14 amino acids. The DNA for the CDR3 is TGTGCCAGCAGCTCCGGGACAGGGGGCACTGAAGCTTTCTTT. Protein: CASSSGTGGTEAFF.

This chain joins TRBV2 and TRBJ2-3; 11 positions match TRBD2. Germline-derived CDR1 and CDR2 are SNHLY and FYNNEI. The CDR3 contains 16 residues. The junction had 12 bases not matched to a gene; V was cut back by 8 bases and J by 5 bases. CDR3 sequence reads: CASRFRSLAGGDTQYF. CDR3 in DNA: TGTGCCAGCCGTTTTCGCTCGCTAGCGGGGGGAGATACGCAGTATTTT.

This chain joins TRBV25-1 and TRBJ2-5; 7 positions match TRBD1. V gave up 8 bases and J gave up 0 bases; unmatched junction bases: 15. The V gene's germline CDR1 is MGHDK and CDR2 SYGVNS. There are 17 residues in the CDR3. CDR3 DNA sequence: TGTGCCAGCTCCTGGGTCTCGGGACAGCTGTACCAAGAGACCCAGTACTTC. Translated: CASSWVSGQLYQETQYF.

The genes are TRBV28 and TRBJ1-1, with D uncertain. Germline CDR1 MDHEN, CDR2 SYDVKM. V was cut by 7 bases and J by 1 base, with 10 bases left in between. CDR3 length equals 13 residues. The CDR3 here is CASTQIANTEAFF. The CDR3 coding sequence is TGTGCCAGCACCCAGATTGCGAACACTGAAGCTTTCTTT. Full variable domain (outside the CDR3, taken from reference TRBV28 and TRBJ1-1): DVKVTQSSRYLVKRTGEKVFLECVQDMDHENMFWYRQDPGLGLRLIYFSYDVKMKEKGDIPEGYSVSREKKERFSLILESASTNQTSMYLCASTQIANTEAFFGQGTRLTVV.

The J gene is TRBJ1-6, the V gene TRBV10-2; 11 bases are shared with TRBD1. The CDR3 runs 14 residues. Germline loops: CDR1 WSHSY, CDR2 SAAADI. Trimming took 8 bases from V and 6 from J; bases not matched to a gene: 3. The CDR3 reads CASLGTGGNSPLHF. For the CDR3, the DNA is TGCGCCAGCCTGGGGACAGGGGGTAATTCACCCCTCCACTTT.

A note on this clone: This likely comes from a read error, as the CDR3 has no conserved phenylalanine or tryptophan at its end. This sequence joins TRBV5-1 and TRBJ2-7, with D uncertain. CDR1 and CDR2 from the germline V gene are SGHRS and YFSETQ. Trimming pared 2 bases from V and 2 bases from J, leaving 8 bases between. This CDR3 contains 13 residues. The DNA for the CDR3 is TGCGCCAGCAGCTTTGACGGAGCCTACGAGCAGTACCTC. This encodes CASSFDGAYEQYL.

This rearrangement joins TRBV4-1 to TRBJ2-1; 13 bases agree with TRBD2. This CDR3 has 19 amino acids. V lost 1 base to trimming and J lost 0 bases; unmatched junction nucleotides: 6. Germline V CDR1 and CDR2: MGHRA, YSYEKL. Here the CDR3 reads CASSQGRLAGGSSYNEQFF. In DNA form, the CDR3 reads TGCGCCAGCAGCCAAGGCCGACTAGCGGGGGGCAGCTCCTACAATGAGCAGTTCTTC.

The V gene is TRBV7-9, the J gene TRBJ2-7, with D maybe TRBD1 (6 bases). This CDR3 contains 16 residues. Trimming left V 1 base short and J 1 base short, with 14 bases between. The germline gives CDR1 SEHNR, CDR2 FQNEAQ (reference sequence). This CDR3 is CASSLVGQGLSYEQYF. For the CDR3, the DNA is TGTGCCAGCAGCTTAGTAGGCCAGGGGTTGTCCTACGAGCAGTACTTC.